This T cell receptor beta chain was identified in a study of shared clonotypes between healthy human individuals. Study background: The composition of the donors was two women and a few men aged 18 to 49. Overall study results and limits: The sole specimen, blood, was sampled, and tissue repertoires likely differ.

A split of CD4+ cells into CD45RA+ naive and CD45RA-negative memory subsets was performed. This clone was counted once. Its antigen is undetermined. V was pared by 6 bases and J by 6 bases, with 6 bases of the junction left unmatched. The CDR3 has 14 residues. Germline CDR1 SGHRS, CDR2 YFSETQ. Generated by immunoSEQ multiplex PCR, the TCRdb table keeps only in-frame clones and is missing some. The repertoire holds 1.4 million to 1.5 million clones, with around 97% as singletons. Sequencing input: naive CD4+ T cells sorted from blood. The subset here: CD45RA+ positively selected. The receptor comes from a man aged 25 to 40 in good health. The gene calls are TRBV5-1 and TRBJ2-2; 9 bases are a match to TRBD2. CDR3: CASNGGRAPGELFF. In nucleotides, the CDR3 is TGCGCCAGCAACGGCGGGAGGGCTCCCGGGGAGCTGTTTTTT.